One sample yielded the 18 T cell receptor beta chains listed below, sequenced in a study of blood T cell repertoires in COVID-19. Here immunoSEQ multiplex PCR was the method, and the copy in TCRdb shows in-frame clones only, minus some. In the table there are 160,000 or so clones, under 90% of which are singletons. The sequenced material came from PBMCs or T cells enriched from blood (not recorded which). The receptor set was obtained from a woman aged 55-69 years who had recovered from COVID-19.

In its sample, this clone was seen once. J is TRBJ1-5 and V is TRBV19; 9 bases are shared with TRBD1. The junction had 3 bases not matched to a gene; V was cut back by 7 bases and J by 5 bases. This CDR3 has 13 amino acids. CDR1 is LNHDA, CDR2 SQIVND, per germline (reference sequence). The CDR3 sequence is CASNGQGYQPQHF. The CDR3 region has the DNA TGTGCCAGTAACGGACAGGGGTATCAGCCCCAGCATTTT.

The rearrangement links TRBV5-4 to TRBJ2-1; D perhaps matches TRBD1 (5 bases). The CDR3 length is 15 residues. V lost 1 base and J 8 bases, leaving 16 bases between the germline ends. Germline loops: CDR1 SGHNT, CDR2 YYREEE (reference sequence). CDR3 nucleotides: TGTGCCAGCAGCTTGCTACCAGGGTTTGTGGATGAGCAGTTCTTC. Its translation: CASSLLPGFVDEQFF.

The chain uses TRBV10-1 and TRBJ1-5, with D perhaps matching TRBD1 (6 bases). This CDR3 contains 20 residues. The germline V and J ends were trimmed by 5 bases and 3 bases, with 29 bases remaining between them. Germline CDR1 and CDR2: WNHNN and SYGVQD (reference sequence). The CDR3 DNA reads TGCGCCAGCAGTTTATTCCAGCGAATAGGGAGAACAGGGTACAATCAGCCCCAGCATTTT. Translated: CASSLFQRIGRTGYNQPQHF.

The chain combines TRBV30 with TRBJ2-1; 15 bases match TRBD2. Germline V gene data show CDR1 as GTSNPN and CDR2 as SVGIG (reference sequence). Germline trimming cut 0 bases from V and 8 bases from J; bases unmatched to any gene: 8. The CDR3 contains 17 residues. The CDR3 DNA reads TGTGCCTGGAGTGTAGGGAGGACTAGCGGGGGGGATGATGAGCAGTTCTTC. Translating it yields CAWSVGRTSGGDDEQFF. The variable domain in full, completed from reference TRBV30 and TRBJ2-1, reads SQTIHQWPATLVQPVGSPLSLECTVEGTSNPNLYWYRQAAGRGLQLLFYSVGIGQISSEVPQNLSASRPQDRQFILSSKKLLLSDSGFYLCAWSVGRTSGGDDEQFFGPGTRLTVL.

V and J are TRBV21-1 and TRBJ1-5; the table's D call of TRBD1 was not tested on the DNA. TRBV21-1 is a documented pseudogene. The CDR3 is 14 residues long. As DNA, the CDR3 is TGTGCCAGCAGCACTTCTCAGGGTGGACAGCCCCAGCATTTT. As protein: CASSTSQGGQPQHF.

The rearrangement uses TRBV6-4 and TRBJ2-3, with 8 bases that match TRBD2. The CDR3 length is 13 residues. The V segment lost 5 bases and the J segment 9 bases; nucleotides outside the gene matches: 7. The germline V gene encodes CDR1 MRHNA and CDR2 SNTAGT. The CDR3 region has the DNA TGTGCCAGCAGTCTGACTAGCGAGGACACGCAGTATTTT. Translating it yields CASSLTSEDTQYF.

The chain couples TRBV9 to TRBJ1-3; D gene uncertain. Germline-derived CDR1 and CDR2 are SGDLS and YYNGEE. The CDR3 spans 15 residues. V lost 0 bases to trimming and J lost 2 bases, with 9 bases between them. CDR3 loop: CASSVEGSPGNTIYF. The CDR3 nucleotides read TGTGCCAGCAGCGTAGAAGGGAGTCCTGGAAACACCATATATTTT.

The sample holds one count of this clone. Written as DNA, the CDR3 is TGCAGTGCAACCAGGGAATACGAGCAGTACTTC. Its protein is CSATREYEQYF. The chain uses TRBV20-1 and TRBJ2-7; D may be TRBD1 (5 bases). V was cut by 6 bases and J by 4 bases, with 10 bases left in between. The CDR3 totals 11 residues. Germline assignment: CDR1 DFQATT and CDR2 SNEGSKA (reference sequence).

The chain carries TRBV11-1 and TRBJ2-7; the D gene is possibly TRBD1 (6 bases). This CDR3 is 16 amino acids long. The V end was cut by 5 bases, the J end by 2 bases, with 19 bases between. Germline CDR1 and CDR2: SGHAT and FQDESV (reference sequence). CDR3 nucleotides: TGTGCCAGCAGCCCGAGCGGACAGTCGTTGCCCTACGAGCAGTACTTC. It encodes CASSPSGQSLPYEQYF.

This chain connects TRBV27 to TRBJ2-7; TRBD1 matches at 8 bases. The CDR3 sequence is 14 residues long. J was trimmed by 2 bases and V by 5 bases; bases with no gene match: 5. From germline, CDR1 is MNHEY and CDR2 SMNVEV (reference sequence). CDR3 DNA sequence: TGTGCCAGCAGTCCAGGGACAGGTCCCTACGAGCAGTACTTC. Protein: CASSPGTGPYEQYF.

The chain joins TRBV27 to TRBJ1-1, with 9 bases that match TRBD1. Trimming removed 5 bases from V and 12 bases from J; junction bases left unmatched: 16. The CDR3 loop spans 15 amino acids. Germline V gene lookup returns CDR1 MNHEY and CDR2 SMNVEV (reference sequence). The CDR3 sequence is CASSGQGTGLSGSFF. In DNA form, the CDR3 reads TGTGCCAGCAGTGGCCAAGGGACAGGGCTTTCAGGGTCTTTCTTT.

The chain joins TRBV5-8 to TRBJ1-2; no clear D. The CDR3 is made up of 11 amino acids. Trimming removed 4 bases from V and 4 bases from J, with 5 bases in between. In germline, CDR1 is SGHTS, CDR2 YDEGEE. This CDR3 is CASSPGYGYTF. The CDR3, as DNA: TGTGCCAGCAGCCCGGGCTATGGCTACACCTTC.

This sequence joins TRBV9 and TRBJ2-1; 13 positions match TRBD2. Trimming at V came to 2 bases and at J to 9 bases, leaving 8 bases not matched to a gene. This CDR3 comprises 16 residues. The germline V gene has CDR1 SGDLS and CDR2 YYNGEE. The CDR3 coding sequence is TGTGCCAGCAGCGTTGGAACTAGCGGGGGGGCCTTTGAGCAGTTCTTC. Amino acid sequence: CASSVGTSGGAFEQFF.

V usage is TRBV14 and J usage is TRBJ1-4; possible D gene TRBD1, 6 bases. V lost 4 bases and J lost 8, with 23 bases in between. From germline, CDR1 is SGHDN and CDR2 FVKESK. CDR3 size: 17 residues. CDR3 bases: TGTGCCAGCAGCCCTAAGGGACCACGAAGGGGGAGCGAAAAACTGTTTTTT. The encoded protein is CASSPKGPRRGSEKLFF.

The V gene is TRBV7-3, the J gene TRBJ2-7, with D possibly being TRBD1 (7 bases). The CDR3 runs 14 residues. CDR1 is SGHTA, CDR2 FQGTGA, per germline. Trimming took 5 bases from V and 6 from J, leaving 17 bases between them. DNA of the CDR3: TGTGCCAGCAGCCTCGGGACAGAAGCGGGCGAGCAGTACTTC. Its translation is CASSLGTEAGEQYF.

The chain has TRBV18 and TRBJ2-2; D is possibly TRBD2 (6 bases). The CDR3 contains 14 residues. The V end lost 3 bases, the J end lost 7 bases, and 12 bases lay between the germline ends. Germline-derived CDR1 and CDR2 are KGHSH and LQKENI. For the CDR3, the DNA is TGTGCCAGCTCACCCGGGGGATGGAGCGGGGAGCTGTTTTTT. Encoded protein: CASSPGGWSGELFF.

The sample holds many counts of this clone. The V call is TRBV5-1, the J call TRBJ2-7, with no clear D. V lost 4 bases and J 5 bases, leaving 16 bases between the germline ends. Germline lookup yields CDR1 SGHRS and CDR2 YFSETQ. The length of the CDR3 is 14 residues. CDR3 in amino acids: CASSPGAENNEQYF. DNA of the CDR3: TGCGCCAGCAGCCCTGGCGCGGAGAACAACGAGCAGTACTTC. The full variable domain, with the rest looked up from reference TRBV5-1 and TRBJ2-7, is KAGVTQTPRYLIKTRGQQVTLSCSPISGHRSVSWYQQTPGQGLQFLFEYFSETQRNKGNFPGRFSGRQFSNSRSEMNVSTLELGDSALYLCASSPGAENNEQYFGPGTRLTVT.

This chain links TRBV27 with TRBJ1-5; weak D call: TRBD1 (6 bases). The CDR3 spans 18 residues. The V end lost 2 bases, the J end lost 2 bases, and 19 bases lay between the germline ends. The germline CDR1 and CDR2 sequences are MNHEY and SMNVEV (reference sequence). The CDR3 is CASSLKPGQGSGNQPQHF. As DNA, the CDR3 is TGTGCCAGCAGTTTAAAACCCGGGCAGGGGAGTGGCAATCAGCCCCAGCATTTT.